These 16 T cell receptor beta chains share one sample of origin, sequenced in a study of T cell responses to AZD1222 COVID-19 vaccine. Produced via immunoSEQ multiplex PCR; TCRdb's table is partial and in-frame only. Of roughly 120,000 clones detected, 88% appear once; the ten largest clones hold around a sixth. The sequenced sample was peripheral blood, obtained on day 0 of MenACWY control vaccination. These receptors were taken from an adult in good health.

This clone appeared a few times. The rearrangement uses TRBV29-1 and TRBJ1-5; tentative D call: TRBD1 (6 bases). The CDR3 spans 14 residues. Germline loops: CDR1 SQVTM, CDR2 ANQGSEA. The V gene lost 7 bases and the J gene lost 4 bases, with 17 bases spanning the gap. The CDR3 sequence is CSERGTATNQPQHF. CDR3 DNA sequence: TGCAGCGAAAGGGGGACGGCCACTAATCAGCCCCAGCATTTT.

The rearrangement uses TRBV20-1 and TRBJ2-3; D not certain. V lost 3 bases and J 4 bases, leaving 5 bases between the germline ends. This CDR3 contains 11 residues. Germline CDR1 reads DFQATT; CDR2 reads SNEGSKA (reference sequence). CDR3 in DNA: TGCAGTGCTAGTATCCCAGATACGCAGTATTTT. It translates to CSASIPDTQYF.

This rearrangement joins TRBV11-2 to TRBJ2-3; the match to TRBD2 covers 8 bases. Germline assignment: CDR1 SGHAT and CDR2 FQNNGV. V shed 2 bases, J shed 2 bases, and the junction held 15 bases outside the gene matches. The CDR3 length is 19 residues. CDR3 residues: CASSLTGLWSGSYTDTQYF. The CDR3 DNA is TGTGCCAGCAGCTTAACAGGGCTTTGGAGCGGGAGTTACACAGATACGCAGTATTTT.

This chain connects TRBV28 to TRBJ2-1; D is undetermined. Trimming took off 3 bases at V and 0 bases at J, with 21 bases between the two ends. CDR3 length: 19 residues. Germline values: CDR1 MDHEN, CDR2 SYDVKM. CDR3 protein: CASSFSLNPQHRSYNEQFF. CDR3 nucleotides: TGTGCCAGCAGTTTTTCCCTTAACCCACAGCACCGCTCCTACAATGAGCAGTTCTTC. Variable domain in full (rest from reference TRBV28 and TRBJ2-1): DVKVTQSSRYLVKRTGEKVFLECVQDMDHENMFWYRQDPGLGLRLIYFSYDVKMKEKGDIPEGYSVSREKKERFSLILESASTNQTSMYLCASSFSLNPQHRSYNEQFFGPGTRLTVL.

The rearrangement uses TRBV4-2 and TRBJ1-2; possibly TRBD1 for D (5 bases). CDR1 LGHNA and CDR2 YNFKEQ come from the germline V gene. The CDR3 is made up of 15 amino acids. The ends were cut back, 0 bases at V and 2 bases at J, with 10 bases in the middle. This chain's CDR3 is CASSQERGLNYGYTF. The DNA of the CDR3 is TGTGCCAGCAGCCAAGAACGGGGACTAAACTATGGCTACACCTTC.

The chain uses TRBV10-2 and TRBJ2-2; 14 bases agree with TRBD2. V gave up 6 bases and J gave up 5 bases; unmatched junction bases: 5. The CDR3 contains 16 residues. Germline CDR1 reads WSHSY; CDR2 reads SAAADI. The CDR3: CASRGTSGRHTGELFF. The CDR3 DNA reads TGCGCCAGCAGGGGGACTAGCGGGAGACATACCGGGGAGCTGTTTTTT.

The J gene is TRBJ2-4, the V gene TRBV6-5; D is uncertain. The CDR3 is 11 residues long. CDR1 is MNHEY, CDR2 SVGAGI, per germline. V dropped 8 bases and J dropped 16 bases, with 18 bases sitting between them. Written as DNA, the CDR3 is TGTGCCAGCCGAACCGACAACCTCTTCTACTTC. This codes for CASRTDNLFYF.

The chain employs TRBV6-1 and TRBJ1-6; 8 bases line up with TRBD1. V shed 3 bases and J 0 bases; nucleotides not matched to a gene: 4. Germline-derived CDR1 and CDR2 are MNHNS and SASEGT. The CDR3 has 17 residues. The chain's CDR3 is CASSENRGSSYNSPLHF. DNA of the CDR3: TGTGCCAGCAGTGAGAACAGGGGGAGCTCCTATAATTCACCCCTCCACTTT.

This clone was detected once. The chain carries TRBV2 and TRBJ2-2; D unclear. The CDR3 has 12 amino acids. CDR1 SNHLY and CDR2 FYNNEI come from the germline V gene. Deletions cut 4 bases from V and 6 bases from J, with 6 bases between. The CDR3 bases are TGTGCCAGCAGTGGTGGCCCCGGGGAGCTGTTTTTT. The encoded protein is CASSGGPGELFF.

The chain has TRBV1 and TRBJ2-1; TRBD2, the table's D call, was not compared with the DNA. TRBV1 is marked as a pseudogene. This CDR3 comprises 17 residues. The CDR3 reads CTSRSRGEREGPNEQFF. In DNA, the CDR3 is TGCACCAGCAGGTCCCGGGGGGAGCGGGAGGGCCCAAATGAGCAGTTCTTC.

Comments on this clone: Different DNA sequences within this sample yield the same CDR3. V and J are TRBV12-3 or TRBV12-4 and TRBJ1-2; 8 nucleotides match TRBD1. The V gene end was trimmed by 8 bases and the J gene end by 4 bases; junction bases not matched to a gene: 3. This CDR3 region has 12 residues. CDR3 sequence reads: CASRTGGYGYTF. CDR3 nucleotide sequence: TGTGCCAGCCGTACAGGGGGCTATGGCTACACCTTC.

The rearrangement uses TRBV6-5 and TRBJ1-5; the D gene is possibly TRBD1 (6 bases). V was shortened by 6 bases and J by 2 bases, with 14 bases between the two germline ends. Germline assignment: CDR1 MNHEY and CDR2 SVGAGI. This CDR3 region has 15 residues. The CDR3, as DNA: TGTGCCAGCAGCGCAGGGGCACGAGGCAATCAGCCCCAGCATTTT. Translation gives CASSAGARGNQPQHF.

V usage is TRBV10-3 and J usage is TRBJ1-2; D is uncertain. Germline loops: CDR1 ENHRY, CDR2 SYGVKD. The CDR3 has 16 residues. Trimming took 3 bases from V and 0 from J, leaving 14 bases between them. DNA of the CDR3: TGTGCCATCAGTGACGTTCAGAGACAAGCTAACTATGGCTACACCTTC. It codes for CAISDVQRQANYGYTF.

CDR3 loop: CAWKGVGRTQYF. The CDR3 region has the DNA TGTGCCTGGAAGGGGGTTGGTCGGACCCAGTACTTC. This sequence joins TRBV30 and TRBJ2-5, with a tentative D call TRBD1 (6 bases). The V gene lost 4 bases and the J gene lost 7 bases, with 13 bases spanning the gap. The CDR3 consists of 12 residues. The V gene's germline CDR1 is GTSNPN and CDR2 SVGIG (reference sequence).

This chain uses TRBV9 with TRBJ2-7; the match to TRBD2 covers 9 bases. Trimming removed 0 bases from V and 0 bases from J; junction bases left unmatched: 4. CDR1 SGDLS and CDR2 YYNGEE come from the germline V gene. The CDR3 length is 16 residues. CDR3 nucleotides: TGTGCCAGCAGCGTAGGAGGTAGCGGGAGCTCCTACGAGCAGTACTTC. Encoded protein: CASSVGGSGSSYEQYF.

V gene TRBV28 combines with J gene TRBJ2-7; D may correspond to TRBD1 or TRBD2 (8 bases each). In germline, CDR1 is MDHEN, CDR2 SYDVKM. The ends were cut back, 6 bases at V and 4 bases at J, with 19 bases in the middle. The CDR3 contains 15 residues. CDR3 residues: CASSQGAGGNYEQYF. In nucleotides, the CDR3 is TGTGCCAGCAGCCAGGGGGCGGGAGGTAATTACGAGCAGTACTTC.